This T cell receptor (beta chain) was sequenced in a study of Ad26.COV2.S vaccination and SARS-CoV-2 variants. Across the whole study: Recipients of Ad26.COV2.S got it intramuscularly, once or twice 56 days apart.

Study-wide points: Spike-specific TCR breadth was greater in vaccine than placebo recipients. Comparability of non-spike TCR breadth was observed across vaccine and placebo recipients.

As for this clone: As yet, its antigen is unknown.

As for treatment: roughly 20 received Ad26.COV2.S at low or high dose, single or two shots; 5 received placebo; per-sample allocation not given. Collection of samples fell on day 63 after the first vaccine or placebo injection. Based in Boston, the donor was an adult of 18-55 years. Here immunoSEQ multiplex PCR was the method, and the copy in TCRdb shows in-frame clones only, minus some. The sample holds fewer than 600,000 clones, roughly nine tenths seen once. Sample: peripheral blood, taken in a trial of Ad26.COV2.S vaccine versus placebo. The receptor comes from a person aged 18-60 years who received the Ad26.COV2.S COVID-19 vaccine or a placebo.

The CDR3 region is CASSSAPGTSGSRGNIQYF. CDR3 bases: TGTGCCAGTAGTAGCGCCCCCGGGACTAGCGGGAGTCGTGGAAACATTCAGTACTTC. The chain links TRBV19 to TRBJ2-4; 14 positions match TRBD2. V lost 4 bases, J lost 6 bases, and 14 bases stayed unmatched. This CDR3 is 19 amino acids long. Germline assignment: CDR1 LNHDA and CDR2 SQIVND (reference sequence).